Shown below are 11 T cell receptor beta chains from a single sample sequenced in a study of blood T cell repertoires in COVID-19. Assay used: immunoSEQ multiplex PCR; TCRdb lists only in-frame clones, some missing. The table records about 210,000 clones, 92% of them present only once. The sequenced sample was peripheral blood. The receptors come from a man aged 25-45 years with acute or convalescent COVID-19.

The rearrangement links TRBV6-5 to TRBJ2-3; a possible D gene is TRBD1 (5 bases). The CDR3 loop spans 14 amino acids. V lost 6 bases and J lost 0, with 10 bases in between. CDR1 is MNHEY and CDR2 is SVGAGI in the germline V gene. DNA for the CDR3: TGTGCCAGCAGCAGGGCGATGAGCACAGATACGCAGTATTTT. This codes for CASSRAMSTDTQYF.

This clone was seen more than once but under ten times. This chain joins TRBV3-1 (or the pseudogene TRBV3-2) and TRBJ1-1; D not certain. The CDR3 contains 15 residues. Germline loops: CDR1 LGHDT, CDR2 YNNKEL (reference sequence). Trimming stripped 4 bases from V and 2 bases from J, with 14 bases between. CDR3 amino acids: CASSRSTIVNTEAFF. CDR3 nucleotides: TGTGCCAGCAGCCGGTCGACAATAGTAAACACTGAAGCTTTCTTT.

The rearrangement links TRBV4-1 to TRBJ2-7, with 10 bases identical to TRBD1. The CDR3 runs to 14 residues. Germline-derived CDR1 and CDR2 are MGHRA and YSYEKL. Trimming removed 1 base from V and 6 bases from J; junction bases left unmatched: 3. This chain's CDR3 is CASSQGQGAVEQYF. CDR3 sequence (DNA): TGCGCCAGCAGCCAAGGACAGGGGGCTGTCGAGCAGTACTTC.

Written as DNA, the CDR3 is TGTGCCAGCAGTTACCCGGGACAGGCATACGAGCAGTACTTC. Residues: CASSYPGQAYEQYF. This chain uses TRBV6-5 with TRBJ2-7, with 8 bases aligning to TRBD1. There are 14 residues in the CDR3. V gave up 2 bases and J gave up 4 bases; unmatched junction bases: 4. Germline V gene sequence: CDR1 MNHEY, CDR2 SVGAGI.

The genes are TRBV9 and TRBJ1-6, with a weak D call TRBD1 (6 bases). V was trimmed by 0 bases and J by 10 bases, leaving 14 bases between them. CDR1 and CDR2 (germline): SGDLS, YYNGEE. This CDR3 contains 15 residues. The CDR3 is CASSVEGQSGSPLHF. The DNA of the CDR3 is TGTGCCAGCAGCGTAGAGGGACAATCCGGGTCACCCCTCCACTTT.

The chain joins TRBV18 to TRBJ1-6; weak D call: TRBD1 (6 bases). There are 16 residues in the CDR3. V was cut by 3 bases and J by 8 bases, with 17 bases left in between. Germline V gives CDR1 KGHSH, CDR2 LQKENI. The CDR3 loop is CASSPPNPGADSPLHF. CDR3 nucleotides: TGTGCCAGCTCACCCCCTAATCCAGGGGCGGATTCACCCCTCCACTTT.

This chain links TRBV4-1 with TRBJ1-4, with unresolved D. Trimming left V 0 bases short and J 5 bases short, with 10 bases between. Germline loops: CDR1 MGHRA, CDR2 YSYEKL. The CDR3 covers 15 residues. CDR3 residues: CASSQDRGVNEKLFF. CDR3 nucleotide sequence: TGCGCCAGCAGCCAAGATCGAGGCGTCAATGAAAAACTGTTTTTT.

The rearrangement joins TRBV27 to TRBJ1-1; D unclear. The CDR3 sequence is 14 residues long. Germline assignment: CDR1 MNHEY and CDR2 SMNVEV (reference sequence). V was shortened by 3 bases and J by 7 bases, with 15 bases between the two germline ends. CDR3 residues: CASSFLTSRGEAFF. In nucleotides, the CDR3 is TGTGCCAGCAGTTTTCTCACGTCCCGAGGTGAAGCTTTCTTT.

This clone appeared once. The chain carries TRBV7-3 and TRBJ2-1; TRBD2 matches 11 bases. The germline V gene has CDR1 SGHTA and CDR2 FQGTGA. V shed 1 base, J shed 4 bases, and the junction held 9 bases outside the gene matches. CDR3 length: 18 amino acids. The DNA for the CDR3 is TGTGCCAGCAGCTTAAACCCCGTGCTAGCGGGAGGTTACAATGAGCAGTTCTTC. The encoded protein is CASSLNPVLAGGYNEQFF.

CDR3 loop: CASSFRQGGRQETQYF. CDR3 bases: TGCGCCAGCAGCTTTCGACAGGGAGGACGCCAAGAGACCCAGTACTTC. The chain is built from TRBV5-1 and TRBJ2-5; weak D call: TRBD1 (7 bases). Between the trimmed V and J ends, which lost 2 bases and 1 base, there was a span of 15 bases. This CDR3 comprises 16 residues. The V gene's germline CDR1 is SGHRS and CDR2 YFSETQ.

The V and J genes are TRBV7-9 and TRBJ2-2; D may be TRBD1 (6 bases). From germline, CDR1 is SEHNR and CDR2 FQNEAQ (reference sequence). V dropped 6 bases and J dropped 7 bases, with 18 bases sitting between them. The CDR3 contains 15 residues. The chain's CDR3 is CASRETGIVDGELFF. DNA of the CDR3: TGTGCCAGCAGGGAAACAGGGATAGTAGACGGGGAGCTGTTTTTT.